These 6 T cell receptor beta chains were sequenced from one sample in a study of cytomegalovirus exposure and HLA in healthy donors. Amplification used 60 Vbeta primers and 13 Jbeta primers. Method: immunoSEQ multiplex PCR; TCRdb's copy keeps in-frame clones and lacks some. In total, the table holds 130,000 to 150,000 clones. What was sequenced was PBMCs. The receptor source for this set is a male donor in good health and CMV-seronegative.

The V gene is TRBV25-1, the J gene TRBJ2-1; a possible D gene is TRBD2 (5 bases). The germline CDR1 and CDR2 sequences are MGHDK and SYGVNS. V was cut by 3 bases and J by 9 bases, with 12 bases left in between. The CDR3 runs to 13 residues. Here the CDR3 DNA reads TGTGCCAGCAGTGAGGCAGGTCGGGGTGAGCAGTTCTTC. Its protein is CASSEAGRGEQFF.

The J gene is TRBJ2-5, the V gene TRBV4-1; 9 bases match TRBD1. The CDR3 length is 15 residues. The V gene's germline CDR1 is MGHRA and CDR2 YSYEKL. The V and J ends lost 1 base and 4 bases, in that order; junction bases with no gene match: 4. CDR3 residues: CASSQVGQGGETQYF. CDR3 bases: TGCGCCAGCAGCCAAGTGGGACAGGGCGGAGAGACCCAGTACTTC.

CDR3 loop: CASSYGQAYNEQFF. In nucleotides, the CDR3 is TGTGCCAGCAGTTACGGGCAGGCGTACAATGAGCAGTTCTTC. This sequence joins TRBV6-6 and TRBJ2-1; no clear D. Deletions cut 2 bases from V and 4 bases from J, with 9 bases between. The CDR3 length is 14 residues. Germline values: CDR1 MNHNY, CDR2 SVGAGI (reference sequence).

The chain couples TRBV19 to TRBJ2-1; 10 bases align to TRBD2. V shed 3 bases and J 6 bases; nucleotides not matched to a gene: 5. CDR3 length: 15 residues. Germline loops: CDR1 LNHDA, CDR2 SQIVND (reference sequence). The CDR3 DNA is TGTGCCAGTAGTATCATAGCGGGGGGAATCAATGAGCAGTTCTTC. Translated: CASSIIAGGINEQFF.

The chain is built from TRBV27 and TRBJ1-6; D gene unclear. Germline CDR1 is MNHEY and CDR2 is SMNVEV (reference sequence). This CDR3 contains 12 residues. V was clipped by 4 bases and J by 7 bases, with 5 bases between them. For the CDR3, the DNA is TGTGCCAGCAGTTCGACAAATTCACCCCTCCACTTT. This encodes CASSSTNSPLHF.

The chain carries TRBV30 and TRBJ1-2, with D perhaps matching TRBD1 (6 bases). V was cut by 4 bases and J by 0 bases, with 15 bases left in between. The germline V gene encodes CDR1 GTSNPN and CDR2 SVGIG (reference sequence). The CDR3 sequence is 15 residues long. CDR3 protein: CAWTNREGTNYGYTF. The CDR3 region has the DNA TGTGCCTGGACAAACAGGGAAGGAACTAACTATGGCTACACCTTC.